These 3 T cell receptor beta chains were all obtained from the same sample, sequenced in a study of blood T cell repertoires in COVID-19. Sequenced by immunoSEQ multiplex PCR; TCRdb stores in-frame clones only, minus some. In the table there are about 95,000 clones, roughly 76% of which are singletons. What was sequenced was peripheral blood. The receptors were sampled from a man older than 75 with COVID-19, enrolled during active disease.

V is TRBV14 and J is TRBJ2-3; TRBD2 matches 7 bases. With 4 bases clipped from V and 0 bases from J, the junction kept 4 bases outside the gene matches. CDR1 and CDR2 (germline): SGHDN, FVKESK. The length of the CDR3 is 15 residues. This chain's CDR3 is CASSLGTTSTDTQYF. The CDR3 DNA follows: TGTGCCAGCAGCCTAGGGACTACCAGCACAGATACGCAGTATTTT.

The chain uses TRBV7-3 and TRBJ2-2; TRBD1 matches at 11 bases. With 4 bases clipped from V and 5 bases from J, the junction kept 12 bases outside the gene matches. There are 18 residues in the CDR3. Germline V CDR1 and CDR2: SGHTA, FQGTGA. For the CDR3, the DNA is TGTGCCAGCAGCTCCTCCTCCTCGGACAGGGGGCTTACCGGGGAGCTGTTTTTT. This gives the protein CASSSSSSDRGLTGELFF.

This clone was counted only a few times. The CDR3 region is CASSTGTENTEAFF. The CDR3, as DNA: TGTGCCAGCAGCACCGGGACAGAGAACACTGAAGCTTTCTTT. This sequence joins TRBV5-8 and TRBJ1-1; 7 bases are a match to TRBD1. After removal of 4 bases from V and 1 base from J, the junction contained 4 bases not matched to a gene. CDR1 is SGHTS, CDR2 YDEGEE, per germline. The CDR3 spans 14 residues.